These T cell receptor beta chains were read from a single sample in a study of blood T cell repertoires in COVID-19. This table comes from immunoSEQ multiplex PCR, and its TCRdb copy is limited to in-frame clones, with some not included. The data show 150,000 to 250,000 clones, about 80% seen once. The sample was peripheral blood. The receptors derive from a human donor with acute or convalescent COVID-19. The donor label of this sample is uncertain. Each CDR3 is given with its conserved first and last residue. D genes are given only for firm matches. Some rows have no size entry. The others give once, few or many, or a class for an expanded clone.

j_call,v_call,d_call,clone_size,cdr3_nt,cdr3_aa
TRBJ1-1,TRBV4-2,TRBD1,NA,TGTGCCAGCAGCCCTGGGGACAGGGGCTTATGGGCTTTCTTT,CASSPGDRGLWAFF
TRBJ1-3,TRBV6-5,NA,NA,TGTGCCAGCAGTTCCAGGAAGGGAAACACCATATATTTT,CASSSRKGNTIYF
TRBJ2-3,TRBV24-1,NA,NA,TGTGCCACCAGTGAGGCTAGCGTAGCTAGCACAGATACGCAGTATTTT,CATSEASVASTDTQYF
TRBJ2-1,TRBV5-4,TRBD2,NA,TGTGCCAGCAGCTCCGGGACTAGCAATGAGCAGTTCTTC,CASSSGTSNEQFF
TRBJ1-4,TRBV7-8,NA,NA,TGTGCCAGCAGCTTAGAAGAGAGTGAAAAACTGTTTTTT,CASSLEESEKLFF
TRBJ2-5,TRBV18,NA,NA,TGTGCCAGCTCACCATTCGCGCCAGGGGCCGAGGGAGAGACCCAGTACTTC,CASSPFAPGAEGETQYF
TRBJ2-5,TRBV5-4,NA,NA,TGTGCCAGCAGCCTCGTGGGGCTAGAGACCCAGTACTTC,CASSLVGLETQYF
TRBJ1-1,TRBV3-1/TRBV3-2,NA,NA,TGTGCCAGCAGCCTTAGCGACCCGAAAAGGGTGAACACTGAAGCTTTCTTT,CASSLSDPKRVNTEAFF
TRBJ1-1,TRBV6-5,NA,NA,TGTGCCAGCAGTTACTCGACTAGGGGAAACACTGAAGCTTTCTTT,CASSYSTRGNTEAFF
TRBJ2-2,TRBV5-6,NA,NA,TGTGCCAGCAGCTGGGACATCGGATTAAGCGCCGGGGAGCTGTTTTTT,CASSWDIGLSAGELFF
TRBJ2-5,TRBV27,TRBD2,NA,TGTGCCAGCAGCCTCACAACTAGCGGGGCTGGGGGGACCCAGTACTTC,CASSLTTSGAGGTQYF
TRBJ2-1,TRBV4-2,TRBD2,NA,TGTGCCAGCAGCCGCCTAGCGGGAGGGGACCACAATGAGCAGTTCTTC,CASSRLAGGDHNEQFF
TRBJ1-6,TRBV28,TRBD1,NA,TGTGCCAGCAGAACGACAGGGTACTCACCCCTCCACTTT,CASRTTGYSPLHF
TRBJ2-7,TRBV6-5,TRBD2,once,TGTGCCAGCTCTGGGACTAGCGGCTCCTACGAGCAGTACTTC,CASSGTSGSYEQYF
TRBJ2-2,TRBV7-3,TRBD2,NA,TGTGCCAGCAGCTCCGTAGAAGCGGGAGGGCCTATCACCGGGGAGCTGTTTTTT,CASSSVEAGGPITGELFF
TRBJ2-2,TRBV10-1,TRBD2,few,TGCGCCAGCAGTGCACTAGCGGGGTCCGGGGAGCTGTTTTTT,CASSALAGSGELFF
TRBJ2-3,TRBV12-3/TRBV12-4,NA,NA,TGTGCCAGCAGTTTAAACTCAGATACGCAGTATTTT,CASSLNSDTQYF
TRBJ1-5,TRBV30,TRBD1,NA,TGTGCCTGGAGTTTGCAGGGGGATCAGCCCCAGCATTTT,CAWSLQGDQPQHF
TRBJ1-6,TRBV5-1,TRBD1,NA,TGCGCCAGCAGCAGACAGGGGGAAGATTCACCCCTCCACTTT,CASSRQGEDSPLHF
TRBJ1-5,TRBV5-1,TRBD1,NA,TGCGCCAGCAGCCCGGACAGGCCAAATCAGCCCCAGCATTTT,CASSPDRPNQPQHF
TRBJ2-3,TRBV3-1/TRBV3-2,NA,NA,TGTGCCAGCAGCCAAGGGTGGGGCCTCGGCACAGATACGCAGTATTTT,CASSQGWGLGTDTQYF
TRBJ2-7,TRBV27,TRBD1,NA,TGTGCCAGCAGCCGAGGACAGGCCGAGCAGTACTTC,CASSRGQAEQYF
TRBJ1-1,TRBV30,NA,NA,TGTGCCTGGAGAGAGACAGCCTCCACTGAAGCTTTCTTT,CAWRETASTEAFF
TRBJ2-1,TRBV5-1,NA,NA,TGCGCCAGCAGCTTGACGACTACCAATGAGCAGTTCTTC,CASSLTTTNEQFF
TRBJ2-4,TRBV27,TRBD2,NA,TGTGCCAGCAGTTTATCTCCGGGACTAGCGGGAGGCGAGGGAAACATTCAGTACTTC,CASSLSPGLAGGEGNIQYF
TRBJ2-7,TRBV5-1,TRBD1,NA,TGCGCCAGCAGCTTGGCCGGGACAGGACCCTACGAGCAGTACTTC,CASSLAGTGPYEQYF
TRBJ2-5,TRBV18,NA,NA,TGTGCCAGCTCACTAGCCACCCAGGAGACCCAGTACTTC,CASSLATQETQYF
TRBJ2-7,TRBV6-5,NA,NA,TGTGCCAGCAGTCCCAACCAGGTCTACGAGCAGTACTTC,CASSPNQVYEQYF
TRBJ1-1,TRBV7-9,NA,once,TGTGCCAGCAGCTGGGTTCAGGGGAACACTGAAGCTTTCTTT,CASSWVQGNTEAFF
TRBJ1-1,TRBV30,TRBD1,NA,TGTGCCTGGACCCTCCCCAGGGGGCGCGGGTCAGGCACTGAAGCTTTCTTT,CAWTLPRGRGSGTEAFF
TRBJ1-1,TRBV7-9,NA,NA,TGTGCCAGCAGTGGTGAGGGCGGCACTGAAGCTTTCTTT,CASSGEGGTEAFF
TRBJ1-5,TRBV7-2,TRBD1,NA,TGTGCCAGCAGCTTAGTAGGACAGGGCGGCAATCAGCCCCAGCATTTT,CASSLVGQGGNQPQHF
TRBJ2-1,TRBV4-2,NA,NA,TGTGCCAGCAGCCAAGATATCGGTGATGAGCAGTTCTTC,CASSQDIGDEQFF
TRBJ1-2,TRBV6-5,TRBD1,once,TGTGCCAGCAGTTACTCGAGATCAGGACAGGGGAATGGCTACACCTTC,CASSYSRSGQGNGYTF
TRBJ1-1,TRBV5-4,NA,NA,TGTGCCAGCAGCCAAGGGGGGGCAGGAGACACTGAAGCTTTCTTT,CASSQGGAGDTEAFF
TRBJ2-3,TRBV11-3,NA,NA,TGTGCCAGCAGCTTAGCACAGCCCACAGATACGCAGTATTTT,CASSLAQPTDTQYF
TRBJ1-4,TRBV6-5,NA,NA,TGTGCCAGCAGTTCTCCGGGTGTTGAAAAACTGTTTTTT,CASSSPGVEKLFF
TRBJ1-5,TRBV18,NA,once,TGTGCCAGCTCACCCCGAATGGTCTTAGAGAGCAATCAGCCCCAGCATTTT,CASSPRMVLESNQPQHF
TRBJ2-7,TRBV11-2,TRBD1,NA,TGTGCCAGCAGCCGACAGGGGGTGACCTACGAGCAGTACTTC,CASSRQGVTYEQYF
TRBJ1-5,TRBV6-6,TRBD1,NA,TGTGCCAGCAGTACCCGGGACAGTGGCAGCCAGCCCCAGCATTTT,CASSTRDSGSQPQHF
TRBJ1-2,TRBV2,NA,many,TGTGCCAGCAGTGACAGGACAGCGTTTTATGGCTACACCTTC,CASSDRTAFYGYTF
TRBJ1-2,TRBV3-1/TRBV3-2,NA,once,TGTGCCAGCAGCCAAGATGTGAGCAGCCCTAGAGGCTACACCTTC,CASSQDVSSPRGYTF
TRBJ2-1,TRBV9,NA,NA,TGTGCCAGCAGCCCACCTTTGGACTATCGGGATGAGCAGTTCTTC,CASSPPLDYRDEQFF
TRBJ1-5,TRBV19,TRBD1,NA,TGTGCCAGTAGTCTTGGGGACAGGGGGAGAGGCAATCAGCCCCAGCATTTT,CASSLGDRGRGNQPQHF
TRBJ2-7,TRBV7-6,TRBD2,NA,TGTGCCAGCAGCCCCCGGGACTATCCCTACGAGCAGTACTTC,CASSPRDYPYEQYF
TRBJ2-5,TRBV11-2,TRBD2,NA,TGTGCCAGCAGCTTGGGGGGGCAAGAGACCCAGTACTTC,CASSLGGQETQYF
TRBJ1-1,TRBV28,NA,NA,TGTGCCAGCAGGTCTCCCCTACCCGCTGCAGCTTTCTTT,CASRSPLPAAAFF
TRBJ1-4,TRBV7-9,NA,NA,TGTGCCAGCAGTCACAAAAATGAAAAACTGTTTTTT,CASSHKNEKLFF
TRBJ1-2,TRBV6-5,TRBD1,NA,TGTGCCAGCAGGATAGACAGGGGCGCTCACTATGGCTACACCTTC,CASRIDRGAHYGYTF
TRBJ2-7,TRBV6-1,TRBD2,NA,TGTGCCAGCAGGGATCGGACTAGCGGGGGTAACGAGCAGTACTTC,CASRDRTSGGNEQYF
TRBJ2-1,TRBV28,TRBD2,NA,TGTGCCAGCAGAGACCCTAGCGGGAGAGGGGCCTACAATGAGCAGTTCTTC,CASRDPSGRGAYNEQFF
TRBJ2-2,TRBV3-1/TRBV3-2,TRBD2,few,TGTGCCAGCAGCCAAGATTGGCTAGCGGGAGTGGTCGGGGAGCTGTTTTTT,CASSQDWLAGVVGELFF